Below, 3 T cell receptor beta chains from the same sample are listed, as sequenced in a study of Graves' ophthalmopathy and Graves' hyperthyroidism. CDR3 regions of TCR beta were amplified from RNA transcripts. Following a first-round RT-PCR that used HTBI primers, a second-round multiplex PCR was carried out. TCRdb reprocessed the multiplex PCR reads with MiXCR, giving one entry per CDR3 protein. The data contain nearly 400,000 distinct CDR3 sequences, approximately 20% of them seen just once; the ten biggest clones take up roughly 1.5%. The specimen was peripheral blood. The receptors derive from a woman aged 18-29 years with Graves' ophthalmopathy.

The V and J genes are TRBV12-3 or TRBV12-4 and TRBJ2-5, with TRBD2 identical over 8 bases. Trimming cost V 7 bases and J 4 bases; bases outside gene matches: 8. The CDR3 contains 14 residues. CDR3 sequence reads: CASTLAETGETQYF. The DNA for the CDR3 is TGTGCCAGCACACTAGCGGAAACCGGAGAGACCCAGTACTTC.

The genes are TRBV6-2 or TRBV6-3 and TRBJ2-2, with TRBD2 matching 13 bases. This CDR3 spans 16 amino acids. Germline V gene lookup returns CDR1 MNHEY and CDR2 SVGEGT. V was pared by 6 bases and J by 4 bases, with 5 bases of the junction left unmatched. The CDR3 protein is CASRLGLAGVTGELFF. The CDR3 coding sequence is TGTGCCAGCAGATTAGGACTAGCGGGAGTCACCGGGGAGCTGTTTTTT.

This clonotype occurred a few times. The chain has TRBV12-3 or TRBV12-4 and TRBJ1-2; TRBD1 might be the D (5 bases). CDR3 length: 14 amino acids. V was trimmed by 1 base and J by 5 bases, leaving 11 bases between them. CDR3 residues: CASSLELRVYGYTF. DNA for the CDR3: TGTGCCAGCAGTTTAGAGCTCAGGGTTTATGGCTACACCTTC.